This entry is about one TCR beta chain. Its antigen remains unidentified. The data belong to a study of long-term antiretroviral therapy in people with HIV. An immunoSEQ assay, version v3.0, was performed at survey level. Clones were read by immunoSEQ multiplex PCR, and TCRdb kept only the in-frame ones, dropping some. The sample contains approximately 29,000 clones, 84% of which appear only once. In the United States, treatment was given to all participants with HIV. The CDR3 is made up of 15 amino acids. CDR1 and CDR2 (germline): SGHTA, FQGNSA. Trimming took 5 bases from V and 6 from J, leaving 16 bases between them. Study findings and constraints: Repertoire dominance by clones expanded before ART was seen at all time points. Blood dating 2004 to 2017 may reflect older ART regimens. Although diversity increased after ART, it remained lower than in transplant donor controls.

The source is a man aged 18 to 30 with HIV. The chain uses TRBV7-2 and TRBJ2-2, with D possibly being TRBD1 or TRBD2 (5 bases each). The sample was unsorted PBMCs, taken 0.4 years after starting antiretroviral therapy. The CDR3 spells CASSPWDPPSGELFF. The CDR3 bases are TGTGCCAGCAGCCCCTGGGACCCTCCGTCCGGGGAGCTGTTTTTT.